Following are 2 T cell receptor beta chains from one sample sequenced in a study of T cells in Graves' hyperthyroidism and ophthalmopathy. Amplification of TCR beta CDR3 regions used RNA as the template. The TCR CDR3 was amplified in a first-round RT-PCR using the HTBI primer set. MiXCR, applied by TCRdb to the multiplex PCR reads, yields one record per CDR3 protein. The repertoire holds almost 600,000 distinct CDR3 sequences, with around 14% as singletons. Sequencing was carried out using blood. All receptors come from a woman between 25 and 40 years old with Graves' hyperthyroidism that later progressed to Graves' ophthalmopathy.

The chain uses TRBV18 and TRBJ2-7; 11 nucleotides match TRBD2. This CDR3 has 15 amino acids. V lost 2 bases to trimming and J lost 6 bases; unmatched junction nucleotides: 6. CDR1 and CDR2 from the germline V gene are KGHSH and LQKENI. Written as DNA, the CDR3 is TGTGCCAGCTCACCAACACTAGCGGGAGAGGCCGAGCAGTACTTC. Translating it yields CASSPTLAGEAEQYF.

This clonotype was counted a few times. The chain uses TRBV5-6 and TRBJ1-6, with 7 bases aligning to TRBD1. Germline values: CDR1 SGHDT, CDR2 YYEEEE. V dropped 4 bases and J dropped 6; count of bases not matched to a gene: 7. The CDR3 has 15 amino acids. The CDR3 reads CASSRPGQTNSPLHF. The DNA of the CDR3 is TGTGCCAGCAGCCGCCCGGGACAGACTAATTCACCCCTCCACTTT.